The rows below give T cell receptor beta chains drawn from one sample of a study of OX40 agonist ivuxolimab in advanced cancers. TCRdb keeps only in-frame clones here, not all; method: immunoSEQ multiplex PCR. Counted here are around 70,000 clones, 65% to 90% occurring once; the ten biggest clones make up less than 0.65%. The source was CD4+ or CD8+ T cells sorted from blood, collected in a trial of the OX40 agonist ivuxolimab. The receptors stem from an adult with an advanced solid tumor such as melanoma, head and neck, liver or kidney cancer. CDR3s include the opening cysteine and the closing phenylalanine or tryptophan. D genes are given only for firm matches. Size is stated for part of the rows, as once, few or many counts, or as a class when the clone is expanded.

j_call | v_call | d_call | clone_size | cdr3_nt | cdr3_aa
TRBJ1-2 | TRBV7-2 | TRBD1 | . | TGTGCCAGCAGCCCAAGGCAGGGGGCCGGTGGCTACACCTTC | CASSPRQGAGGYTF
TRBJ2-3 | TRBV11-2 | . | . | TGTGCCAGCAGCGCCCGAGGTGGCACAGATACGCAGTATTTT | CASSARGGTDTQYF
TRBJ2-2 | TRBV18 | TRBD1 | . | TGTGCCAGCTCTAACCAACAGGGGGCCGGGGAGCTGTTTTTT | CASSNQQGAGELFF
TRBJ2-1 | TRBV19 | . | once | TGTGCCAGTAGTATAGGAGTGGGGGTTACGCCGTTCTTC | CASSIGVGVTPFF
TRBJ1-2 | TRBV4-1 | . | . | TGCGCCAGCAGCCAAGATAACAGTTATGGCTACACCTTC | CASSQDNSYGYTF
TRBJ2-7 | TRBV5-1 | TRBD1 | . | TGCGCCAGCAGCGCCCCGGGACAGGGGTCTTGGTACGAGCAGTACTTC | CASSAPGQGSWYEQYF
TRBJ2-1 | TRBV6-6 | . | . | TGTGCCAGCAGGGCGACAGCCTGGGATGAGCAGTTCTTC | CASRATAWDEQFF
TRBJ2-1 | TRBV5-1 | TRBD2 | . | TGCGCCAGCAGCTTGGCCAGAATAGCGGGGGGGCCAGGAGAGCAGTTCTTC | CASSLARIAGGPGEQFF
TRBJ2-4 | TRBV19 | . | . | TGTGCCAGTAGTATAGGTTTGGGGCAGGACCGTCCCAAAAACATTCAGTACTTC | CASSIGLGQDRPKNIQYF
TRBJ2-7 | TRBV19 | TRBD1 | . | TGTGCCAGTAGTCCAAGGACAGGGGGCTCCTACGAGCAGTACTTC | CASSPRTGGSYEQYF
TRBJ2-5 | TRBV15 | . | . | TGTGCCACCAGCAGAGGAGAGACCCAGTACTTC | CATSRGETQYF
TRBJ2-6 | TRBV7-8 | . | . | TGTGCCAGCAGCTTAAAGGGGAGCTCCAGCTCTGGGGCCAACGTCCTGACTTTC | CASSLKGSSSSGANVLTF
TRBJ2-2 | TRBV7-2 | . | . | TGTGCCAGCAGCTTTCAGGCCTCCGGGGAGCTGTTTTTT | CASSFQASGELFF
TRBJ1-2 | TRBV5-5 | . | . | TGTGCCAGCAGCTTTACAGGGATCTCTAACTATGGCTACACCTTC | CASSFTGISNYGYTF
TRBJ1-2 | TRBV7-2 | . | . | TGTGCCAGCAGCTTCAGTCCGGGGGTAGGAAACTATGGCTACACCTTC | CASSFSPGVGNYGYTF
TRBJ1-6 | TRBV28 | TRBD1 | once | TGTGCCAGTGTACCGGGACAGGGGACTTCACCCCTCCACTTT | CASVPGQGTSPLHF
TRBJ1-4 | TRBV5-1 | TRBD1 | few | TGCGCCAGCAGCCAAGGGGGACAGGGTGGTGAAAAACTGTTTTTT | CASSQGGQGGEKLFF
TRBJ2-5 | TRBV7-3 | . | . | TGTGCCAGCAGCTTAATTGCCCAAGAGACCCAGTACTTC | CASSLIAQETQYF
TRBJ1-1 | TRBV9 | . | few | TGTGCCAGCACCCCAGAGGGTGGAGGCGTCATGAACACTGAAGCTTTCTTT | CASTPEGGGVMNTEAFF
TRBJ2-7 | TRBV7-2 | . | . | TGTGCCAGCAGCCGGAGAAATAATGCCTACGAGCAGTACTTC | CASSRRNNAYEQYF